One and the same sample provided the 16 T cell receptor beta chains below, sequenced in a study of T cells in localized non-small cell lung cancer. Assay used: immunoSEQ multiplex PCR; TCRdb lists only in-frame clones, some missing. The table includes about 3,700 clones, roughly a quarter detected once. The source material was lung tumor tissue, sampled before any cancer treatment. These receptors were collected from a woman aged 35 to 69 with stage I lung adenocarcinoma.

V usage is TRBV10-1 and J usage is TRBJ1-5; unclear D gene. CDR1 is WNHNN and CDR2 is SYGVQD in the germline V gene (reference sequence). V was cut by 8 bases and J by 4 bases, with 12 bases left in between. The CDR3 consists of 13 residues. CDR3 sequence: CASAKDGNQPQHF. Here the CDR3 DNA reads TGCGCCAGCGCTAAGGACGGGAATCAGCCCCAGCATTTT.

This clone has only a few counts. CDR3 sequence (DNA): TGTGCCAGCAGTTACGATGGCGGGGAGCTGTTTTTT. It encodes CASSYDGGELFF. The chain couples TRBV6-8 to TRBJ2-2; the D is unclear. Trimming left V 2 bases short and J 7 bases short, with 5 bases between. This CDR3 spans 12 amino acids. Germline CDR1 and CDR2: MNHGY and SAAAGT.

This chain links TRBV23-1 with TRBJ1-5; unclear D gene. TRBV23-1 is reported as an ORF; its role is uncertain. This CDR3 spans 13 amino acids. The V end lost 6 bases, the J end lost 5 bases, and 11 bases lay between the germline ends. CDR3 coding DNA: TGCGCCAGCAGCACCGAGGGCGATCAGCCCCAGCATTTT. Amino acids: CASSTEGDQPQHF.

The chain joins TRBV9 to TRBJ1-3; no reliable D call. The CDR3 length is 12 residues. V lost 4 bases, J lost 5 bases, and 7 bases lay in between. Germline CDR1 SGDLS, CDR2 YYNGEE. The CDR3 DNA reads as TGTGCCAGCAGCCCTCTTCGAAACACCATATATTTT. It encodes CASSPLRNTIYF.

The CDR3 here is CASSEGPPNLQPQHF. The CDR3 region has the DNA TGTGCCAGCTCAGAGGGCCCACCAAATCTTCAGCCCCAGCATTTT. The chain couples TRBV18 to TRBJ1-5; D call uncertain. The CDR3 length is 15 residues. Trimming stripped 5 bases from V and 6 bases from J, with 17 bases between. Per the germline V gene, CDR1 is KGHSH and CDR2 is LQKENI.

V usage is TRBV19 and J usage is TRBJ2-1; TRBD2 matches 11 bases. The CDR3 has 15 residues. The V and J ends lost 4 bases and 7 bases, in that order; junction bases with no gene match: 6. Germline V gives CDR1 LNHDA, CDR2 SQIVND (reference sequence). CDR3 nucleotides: TGTGCCAGTAGTAACTTAGCGGGAGGGCCTAATGAGCAGTTCTTC. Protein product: CASSNLAGGPNEQFF.

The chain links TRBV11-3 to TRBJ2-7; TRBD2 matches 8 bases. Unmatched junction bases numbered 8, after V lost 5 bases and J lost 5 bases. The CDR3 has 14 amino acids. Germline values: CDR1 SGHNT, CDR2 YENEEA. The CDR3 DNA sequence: TGTGCCAGCAGCCCCCCGGGGGGGGTCAACGAGCAGTACTTC. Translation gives CASSPPGGVNEQYF.

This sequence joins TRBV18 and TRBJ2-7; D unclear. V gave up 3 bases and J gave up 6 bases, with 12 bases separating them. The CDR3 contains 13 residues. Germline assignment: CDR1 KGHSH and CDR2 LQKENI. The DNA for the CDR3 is TGTGCCAGCTCACCCCTCCGCGAAGCCGAGCAGTACTTC. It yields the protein CASSPLREAEQYF.

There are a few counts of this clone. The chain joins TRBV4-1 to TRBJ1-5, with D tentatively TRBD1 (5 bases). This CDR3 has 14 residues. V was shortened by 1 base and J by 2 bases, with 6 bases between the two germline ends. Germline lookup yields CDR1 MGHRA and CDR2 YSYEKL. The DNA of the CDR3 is TGCGCCAGCAGCCAAGTAGGGGGCAATCAGCCCCAGCATTTT. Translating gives CASSQVGGNQPQHF.

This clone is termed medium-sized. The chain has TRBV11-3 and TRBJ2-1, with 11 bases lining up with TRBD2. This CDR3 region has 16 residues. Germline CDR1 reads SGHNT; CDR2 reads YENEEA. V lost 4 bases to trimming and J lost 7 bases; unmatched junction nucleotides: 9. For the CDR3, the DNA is TGTGCCAGCAGCTCCTTGTTTAGCGGGGGGGCGAATGAGCAGTTCTTC. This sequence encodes CASSSLFSGGANEQFF.

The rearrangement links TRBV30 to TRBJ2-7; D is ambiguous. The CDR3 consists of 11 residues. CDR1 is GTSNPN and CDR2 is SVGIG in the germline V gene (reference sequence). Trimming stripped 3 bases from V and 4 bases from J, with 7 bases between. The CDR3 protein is CAWSQRYEQYF. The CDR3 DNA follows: TGTGCCTGGAGCCAGAGGTACGAGCAGTACTTC.

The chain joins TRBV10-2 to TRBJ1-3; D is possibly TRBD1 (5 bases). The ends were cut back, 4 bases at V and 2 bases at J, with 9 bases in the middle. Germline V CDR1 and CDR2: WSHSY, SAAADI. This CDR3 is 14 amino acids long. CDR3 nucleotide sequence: TGCGCCAGCAGTGGGTTAGGGGCTGGAAACACCATATATTTT. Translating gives CASSGLGAGNTIYF.

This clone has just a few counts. The CDR3, as DNA: TGTGCCAGCAGTGGGTCCCGACAGGGATCCCAGCCCCAGCATTTT. Protein product: CASSGSRQGSQPQHF. The chain employs TRBV6-8 and TRBJ1-5; 7 positions match TRBD1. Germline V gene data show CDR1 as MNHGY and CDR2 as SAAAGT. V lost 5 bases, J lost 7 bases, and 11 bases stayed unmatched. The CDR3 length is 15 residues.

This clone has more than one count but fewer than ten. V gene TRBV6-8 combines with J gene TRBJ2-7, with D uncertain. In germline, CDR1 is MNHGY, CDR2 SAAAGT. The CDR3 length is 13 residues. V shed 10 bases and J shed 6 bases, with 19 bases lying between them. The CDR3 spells CAIKNDRLSEQYF. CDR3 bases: TGTGCCATCAAGAATGATAGGTTATCCGAGCAGTACTTC.

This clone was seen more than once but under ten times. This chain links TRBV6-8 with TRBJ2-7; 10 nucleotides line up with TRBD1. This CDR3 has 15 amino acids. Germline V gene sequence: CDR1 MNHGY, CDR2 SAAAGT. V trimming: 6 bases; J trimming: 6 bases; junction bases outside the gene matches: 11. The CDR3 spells CASRGPGQGRGEQYF. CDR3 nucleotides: TGTGCCAGCAGGGGCCCGGGACAGGGGAGAGGCGAGCAGTACTTC.

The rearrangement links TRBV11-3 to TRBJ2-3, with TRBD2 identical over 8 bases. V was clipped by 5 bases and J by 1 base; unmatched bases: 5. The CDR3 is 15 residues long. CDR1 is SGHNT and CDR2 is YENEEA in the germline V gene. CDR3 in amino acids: CASSPQRGRTDTQYF. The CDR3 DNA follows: TGTGCCAGCAGCCCCCAGCGGGGGCGCACAGATACGCAGTATTTT.